The 7 T cell receptor beta chains below all came from one sample that was sequenced in a study of cytomegalovirus exposure and HLA in healthy donors. Researchers ran the PCR with 60 Vbeta and 13 Jbeta primers. Libraries were prepared by immunoSEQ multiplex PCR; TCRdb keeps only in-frame clonotypes and omits some of them. There are over 110,000 clones in the sample; approximately 82% occur only once, and under 10% lies in the top ten. The sequenced material came from PBMCs. Source of these receptors: a woman in her sixties or seventies in good health and CMV-seropositive.

This chain connects TRBV10-3 to TRBJ1-5; D is perhaps TRBD1 (6 bases). V dropped 0 bases and J dropped 3 bases, with 18 bases sitting between them. Germline V gene sequence: CDR1 ENHRY, CDR2 SYGVKD. This CDR3 has 18 amino acids. The CDR3: CAISESNDRPGANQPQHF. The CDR3 DNA sequence: TGTGCCATCAGTGAGTCGAACGACAGGCCAGGGGCCAATCAGCCCCAGCATTTT.

V is TRBV6-1 and J is TRBJ2-5, with D possibly being TRBD2 (6 bases). From germline, CDR1 is MNHNS and CDR2 SASEGT. The CDR3 totals 14 residues. V dropped 7 bases and J dropped 5 bases, with 17 bases sitting between them. The DNA of the CDR3 is TGTGCCAGCACTAAGTCCGGGAGCAGGGAGACCCAGTACTTC. Translated: CASTKSGSRETQYF.

The rearrangement links TRBV2 to TRBJ2-7; weak D call: TRBD1 (6 bases). CDR1 SNHLY and CDR2 FYNNEI come from the germline V gene. The CDR3 spans 14 residues. The germline V and J ends were trimmed by 2 bases and 3 bases, with 11 bases remaining between them. CDR3 region: CASSEIQDSYEQYF. CDR3 bases: TGTGCCAGCAGTGAAATTCAGGACAGCTACGAGCAGTACTTC.

This chain connects TRBV7-2 to TRBJ2-7, with 12 positions matching TRBD2. The CDR3 is 16 residues long. The ends lost 1 base at V and 5 bases at J; junction bases unmatched: 6. CDR1 and CDR2 (germline): SGHTA, FQGNSA. CDR3 protein: CASSLELAGGFDEQYF. The CDR3, as DNA: TGTGCCAGCAGCTTAGAGCTAGCGGGAGGGTTTGACGAGCAGTACTTC. The variable domain in full, completed from reference TRBV7-2 and TRBJ2-7, reads GAGVSQSPSNKVTEKGKDVELRCDPISGHTALYWYRQSLGQGLEFLIYFQGNSAPDKSGLPSDRFSAERTGGSVSTLTIQRTQQEDSAVYLCASSLELAGGFDEQYFGPGTRLTVT.

The V call is TRBV27, the J call TRBJ2-7; the D is unclear. With 2 bases removed from V and 2 bases from J, the gap between germline ends came to 10 bases. The germline CDR1 and CDR2 sequences are MNHEY and SMNVEV (reference sequence). The CDR3 runs 14 residues. Here the CDR3 reads CASSLGQMTYEQYF. CDR3 bases: TGTGCCAGCAGTTTAGGGCAGATGACCTACGAGCAGTACTTC.

This chain uses TRBV29-1 with TRBJ1-2; TRBD1 matches at 11 bases. The germline V gene encodes CDR1 SQVTM and CDR2 ANQGSEA. The CDR3 consists of 14 residues. Trimming took 1 base from V and 8 from J; bases not matched to a gene: 6. This chain's CDR3 is CSVEGTGGKEGYTF. CDR3 coding DNA: TGCAGCGTTGAAGGGACAGGGGGCAAGGAAGGCTACACCTTC.

The rearrangement uses TRBV7-9 and TRBJ2-5; no clear D. Matching the DNA end better, TRBJ2-7 makes the J call doubtful. This CDR3 contains 13 residues. Germline CDR1 SEHNR, CDR2 FQNEAQ (reference sequence). CDR3 DNA: TGTGCCAGCAGCCGACAAAGCTCCTACGAGCAGTACTTC. It codes for CASSRQSSYEQYF.